The 13 T cell receptor beta chains below come from one sample, sequenced in a study of shared clonotypes between healthy human individuals. Using immunoSEQ multiplex PCR, the repertoire was profiled, and TCRdb retains in-frame clones only, with some absent. The sample includes 2 million to 2.5 million clones, less than 95% seen only once; the top ten take 0.37%. Source material: naive CD4+ T cells from PBMCs. Subset: CD45RA+ positively selected. These receptors all come from a man between 18 and 29 years old in good health. Some clones in this sample may be carry-over from other donors' samples.

This clone was recorded a few times. This chain connects TRBV19 to TRBJ1-1; 9 nucleotides match TRBD1. Trimming at V came to 5 bases and at J to 0 bases, leaving 7 bases not matched to a gene. The CDR3 contains 16 residues. The germline gives CDR1 LNHDA, CDR2 SQIVND (reference sequence). Here the CDR3 reads CASSVLQGALNTEAFF. CDR3 bases: TGTGCCAGTAGTGTACTACAGGGGGCGCTGAACACTGAAGCTTTCTTT.

This rearrangement joins TRBV5-1 to TRBJ1-3, with 7 bases lining up with TRBD1. The CDR3 consists of 15 residues. After removal of 4 bases from V and 3 bases from J, the junction contained 7 bases not matched to a gene. Germline assignment: CDR1 SGHRS and CDR2 YFSETQ. The DNA for the CDR3 is TGCGCCAGCAGCCCGGGGGGACAGCTTGGAAACACCATATATTTT. Translating gives CASSPGGQLGNTIYF.

The V call is TRBV5-1, the J call TRBJ2-7; D perhaps matches TRBD1 (5 bases). V gave up 3 bases and J gave up 3 bases, with 19 bases separating them. The CDR3 is made up of 16 amino acids. Germline-derived CDR1 and CDR2 are SGHRS and YFSETQ. The CDR3 DNA is TGCGCCAGCAGCTCAATGGGTCTGGTGGACATCTACGAGCAGTACTTC. Amino acids: CASSSMGLVDIYEQYF.

This chain uses TRBV7-2 with TRBJ2-5; maybe TRBD2 (5 bases). The J call may be incorrect, as the DNA end agrees better with TRBJ2-7. This CDR3 contains 14 residues. Germline values: CDR1 SGHTA, CDR2 FQGNSA. The CDR3 spells CASSFSSPTYEQYF. For the CDR3, the DNA is TGTGCCAGCAGCTTTTCTAGCCCAACCTACGAGCAGTACTTC.

This clone came up once. CDR3 coding DNA: TGTGCCAGCAGCTCAGTGACAGGGGTGTATGAGACCCAGTACTTC. Translation gives CASSSVTGVYETQYF. The chain uses TRBV7-2 and TRBJ2-5; 8 bases agree with TRBD1. The germline CDR1 and CDR2 sequences are SGHTA and FQGNSA. This CDR3 region has 15 residues. J was trimmed by 5 bases and V by 4 bases; bases with no gene match: 9. Full variable domain (rest looked up from reference TRBV7-2 and TRBJ2-5): GAGVSQSPSNKVTEKGKDVELRCDPISGHTALYWYRQSLGQGLEFLIYFQGNSAPDKSGLPSDRFSAERTGGSVSTLTIQRTQQEDSAVYLCASSSVTGVYETQYFGPGTRLLVL.

V is TRBV27 and J is TRBJ1-3, with TRBD1 as a possible D gene (6 bases). CDR1 MNHEY and CDR2 SMNVEV come from the germline V gene (reference sequence). CDR3 size: 16 residues. V gave up 2 bases and J gave up 2 bases, with 13 bases separating them. The CDR3 DNA is TGTGCCAGCAGTTTACTGGGGGCAGGGACTGGAAACACCATATATTTT. Amino acids: CASSLLGAGTGNTIYF.

A few counts support this clone. V gene TRBV5-6 combines with J gene TRBJ1-1; D not resolved. CDR1 is SGHDT, CDR2 YYEEEE, per germline. V was shortened by 4 bases and J by 2 bases, with 15 bases between the two germline ends. The CDR3 has 15 residues. In DNA, the CDR3 is TGTGCCAGCAGCCCAGCCTATGGGGTAAACACTGAAGCTTTCTTT. It is translated as CASSPAYGVNTEAFF.

The chain joins TRBV28 to TRBJ2-3; D assignment may be TRBD1 or TRBD2 (5 bases each). Germline CDR1 is MDHEN and CDR2 is SYDVKM. This CDR3 contains 13 residues. V was pared by 10 bases and J by 2 bases, with 13 bases between. CDR3 nucleotides: TGTGCCACCCAACCGGGGACCACAGATACGCAGTATTTT. It yields the protein CATQPGTTDTQYF.

The gene calls are TRBV5-4 and TRBJ1-3; 9 bases are a match to TRBD1. With V trimmed by 4 bases and J by 2 bases, 4 bases remained unmatched. Germline values: CDR1 SGHNT, CDR2 YYREEE (reference sequence). The CDR3 length is 15 residues. CDR3 in DNA: TGTGCCAGCAGCGACCGGGACAGGGCTGGAAACACCATATATTTT. This codes for CASSDRDRAGNTIYF.

The V and J genes are TRBV7-2 and TRBJ2-1, with 7 bases identical to TRBD2. V lost 3 bases, J lost 0 bases, and 5 bases stayed unmatched. The germline gives CDR1 SGHTA, CDR2 FQGNSA. The CDR3 runs to 16 residues. The CDR3 here is CASSLSGDSSYNEQFF. The CDR3, as DNA: TGTGCCAGCAGCTTGAGCGGGGATAGCTCCTACAATGAGCAGTTCTTC.

This clone was picked up one time. This rearrangement joins TRBV15 to TRBJ2-7; 9 bases are shared with TRBD2. Trimming at V came to 5 bases and at J to 7 bases, leaving 9 bases not matched to a gene. CDR1 is LNHNV, CDR2 YYDKDF, per germline (reference sequence). CDR3 length: 14 amino acids. As DNA, the CDR3 is TGTGCCACCAGCCCTAGCGGGACCGGGGGGGAGCAGTACTTC. The encoded protein is CATSPSGTGGEQYF.

A note on this clone: Different DNA sequences within this sample yield the same CDR3. V and J are TRBV5-1 and TRBJ2-7; 14 bases are shared with TRBD2. Trimming at V came to 4 bases and at J to 3 bases, leaving 6 bases not matched to a gene. Germline-derived CDR1 and CDR2 are SGHRS and YFSETQ. CDR3 length: 16 residues. Here the CDR3 reads CASSGGTSGRVYEQYF. CDR3 sequence (DNA): TGCGCCAGCAGCGGGGGGACTAGCGGGAGAGTCTACGAGCAGTACTTC. Complete variable domain (other parts from reference TRBV5-1 and TRBJ2-7): KAGVTQTPRYLIKTRGQQVTLSCSPISGHRSVSWYQQTPGQGLQFLFEYFSETQRNKGNFPGRFSGRQFSNSRSEMNVSTLELGDSALYLCASSGGTSGRVYEQYFGPGTRLTVT.

The rearrangement joins TRBV10-3 to TRBJ1-2; a weak D match, TRBD1 (5 bases). Per germline, CDR1 ENHRY and CDR2 SYGVKD. The CDR3 contains 15 residues. With 7 bases removed from V and 4 bases from J, the gap between germline ends came to 19 bases. CDR3 DNA sequence: TGTGCCATCATGATCGGGGGACCTGGCGCCTATGGCTACACCTTC. Encoded protein: CAIMIGGPGAYGYTF.